A single sample gave rise to the 24 T cell receptor beta chains below, sequenced in a study of a mutant IDH1 vaccine in newly diagnosed glioma. Their cognate antigens are unknown. Sample time point: week 47, end of study. Doses consisted of 300 ug of mutant IDH1 20-mer peptide each, paired with topical imiquimod. Here immunoSEQ multiplex PCR was the method, and the copy in TCRdb shows in-frame clones only, minus some. The sample includes about 94,000 clones, roughly 90% seen only once; the top ten take around 0.77%. Sequences were derived from PBMCs, sampled from a glioma patient whose treatment included an IDH1 peptide vaccine. Source of these receptors: a woman aged 50 to 60 with glioma.

The gene calls are TRBV7-9 and TRBJ1-1; TRBD1 might be the D (5 bases). Germline lookup yields CDR1 SEHNR and CDR2 FQNEAQ (reference sequence). The CDR3 length is 14 residues. V lost 2 bases to trimming and J lost 6 bases, with 13 bases between them. The CDR3 coding sequence is TGTGCCAGCAGCTTAACCGGCGGGGGACCTGAAGCTTTCTTT. It is translated as CASSLTGGGPEAFF.

This chain joins TRBV19 and TRBJ1-4, with a weak D call TRBD1 (5 bases). The CDR3 covers 14 residues. The V end lost 5 bases, the J end lost 3 bases, and 10 bases lay between the germline ends. Per the germline V gene, CDR1 is LNHDA and CDR2 is SQIVND (reference sequence). The CDR3 spells CASSSGLPNEKLFF. The CDR3 DNA follows: TGTGCCAGTAGTTCGGGGCTTCCTAATGAAAAACTGTTTTTT.

The chain is built from TRBV27 and TRBJ1-5; D not resolved. V dropped 6 bases and J dropped 1 base, with 10 bases sitting between them. Germline V gives CDR1 MNHEY, CDR2 SMNVEV (reference sequence). The CDR3 consists of 14 residues. CDR3 DNA sequence: TGTGCCAGCAGCCCGTTGGGCAGCAATCAGCCCCAGCATTTT. Amino acids: CASSPLGSNQPQHF.

This clone showed up just a few times. The rearrangement uses TRBV27 and TRBJ1-1; D gene ambiguous. The CDR3 contains 13 residues. V gave up 4 bases and J gave up 2 bases, with 8 bases separating them. CDR1 and CDR2 from the germline V gene are MNHEY and SMNVEV (reference sequence). DNA for the CDR3: TGTGCCAGCAGTTCCGGCGGTAACACTGAAGCTTTCTTT. Encoded protein: CASSSGGNTEAFF.

The chain couples TRBV19 to TRBJ2-7; TRBD1 agrees at 9 bases. After removal of 4 bases from V and 1 base from J, the junction contained 2 bases not matched to a gene. CDR1 is LNHDA, CDR2 SQIVND, per germline (reference sequence). The CDR3 is 14 residues long. The CDR3 sequence: CASSTGQGSYEQYF. CDR3 DNA sequence: TGTGCCAGTAGTACGGGACAGGGTTCCTACGAGCAGTACTTC.

The V call is TRBV16, the J call TRBJ1-2; weak D call: TRBD1 (5 bases). There are 15 residues in the CDR3. V was cut by 1 base and J by 5 bases, with 14 bases left in between. Per germline, CDR1 KGHSY and CDR2 FQNENV. CDR3 amino acids: CASSQYRLGVYGYTF. CDR3 bases: TGTGCCAGCAGCCAATACCGGCTGGGGGTATATGGCTACACCTTC.

The V and J genes are TRBV28 and TRBJ1-2; D possibly corresponds to TRBD1 (5 bases). This CDR3 is built from 13 residues. V lost 4 bases and J 4 bases, leaving 10 bases between the germline ends. The germline V gene has CDR1 MDHEN and CDR2 SYDVKM. CDR3 sequence: CASSSPGRYGYTF. In DNA, the CDR3 is TGTGCCAGCAGTTCACCGGGACGCTATGGCTACACCTTC.

This clone was seen just once. This chain links TRBV7-9 with TRBJ2-7; D tentatively fits TRBD1 or TRBD2 (5 bases each). The ends were cut back, 5 bases at V and 1 base at J, with 12 bases in the middle. CDR3 size: 14 residues. Per the germline V gene, CDR1 is SEHNR and CDR2 is FQNEAQ (reference sequence). The CDR3 DNA sequence: TGTGCCAGCAGCATCGGGACGTCTTCCTACGAGCAGTACTTC. Its translation is CASSIGTSSYEQYF.

This clone was observed once. This chain uses TRBV5-1 with TRBJ1-4; no firm D call. The CDR3 length is 15 residues. Germline CDR1 is SGHRS and CDR2 is YFSETQ. Trimming removed 4 bases from V and 0 bases from J, with 10 bases in between. CDR3 coding DNA: TGCGCCAGCAGCGGCCAGTTTGCAACTAATGAAAAACTGTTTTTT. It yields the protein CASSGQFATNEKLFF.

V is TRBV29-1 and J is TRBJ2-2; 9 nucleotides agree with TRBD2. The CDR3 is made up of 15 amino acids. V shed 2 bases, J shed 4 bases, and the junction held 5 bases outside the gene matches. The V gene's germline CDR1 is SQVTM and CDR2 ANQGSEA. For the CDR3, the DNA is TGCAGCGTTGAACTAGCGGGAAAGGGCACCGGGGAGCTGTTTTTT. Its protein is CSVELAGKGTGELFF.

The chain is built from TRBV28 and TRBJ1-3; tentatively, D is TRBD1 (5 bases). The CDR3 is 15 residues long. Trimming removed 10 bases from V and 0 bases from J, with 16 bases in between. Germline CDR1 MDHEN, CDR2 SYDVKM. For the CDR3, the DNA is TGTGCCACCCAGAGGACGGGGACCTCTGGAAACACCATATATTTT. Protein: CATQRTGTSGNTIYF.

This chain joins TRBV19 and TRBJ1-2; the D gene is possibly TRBD1 (5 bases). The length of the CDR3 is 17 residues. Trimming cost V 7 bases and J 4 bases, with 25 bases left between them. Germline loops: CDR1 LNHDA, CDR2 SQIVND (reference sequence). DNA for the CDR3: TGTGCCAGTACCGAGGGGACCCGACTGTCTTCCTCCTATGGCTACACCTTC. Its protein is CASTEGTRLSSSYGYTF.

This clone has only a few counts. The chain combines TRBV5-4 with TRBJ2-5; possibly TRBD1 for D (6 bases). Germline CDR1 and CDR2: SGHNT and YYREEE (reference sequence). The germline V and J ends were trimmed by 6 bases and 2 bases, with 17 bases remaining between them. The CDR3 covers 15 residues. CDR3 sequence: CASTSGTRGQETQYF. In nucleotides, the CDR3 is TGTGCCAGCACCTCGGGGACAAGGGGACAAGAGACCCAGTACTTC.

The V gene is TRBV6-6, the J gene TRBJ2-5; D gene ambiguous. Trimming cost V 2 bases and J 3 bases, with 4 bases left between them. The germline V gene has CDR1 MNHNY and CDR2 SVGAGI (reference sequence). The CDR3 totals 12 residues. CDR3 protein: CASSYGEETQYF. CDR3 in DNA: TGTGCCAGCAGTTACGGGGAAGAGACCCAGTACTTC.

The chain joins TRBV5-1 to TRBJ1-2, with 10 bases identical to TRBD1. V shed 4 bases and J 8 bases; nucleotides not matched to a gene: 8. There are 14 residues in the CDR3. CDR1 and CDR2 from the germline V gene are SGHRS and YFSETQ. CDR3 sequence (DNA): TGCGCCAGCAGCCACGAGACAGGGGGCAGGGGCTACACCTTC. Amino acid sequence: CASSHETGGRGYTF.

The gene calls are TRBV28 and TRBJ1-1; 11 nucleotides agree with TRBD1. This CDR3 spans 17 amino acids. V shed 7 bases, J shed 1 base, and the junction held 11 bases outside the gene matches. Germline V gene data show CDR1 as MDHEN and CDR2 as SYDVKM. CDR3 residues: CASTTPGQGGTNTEAFF. CDR3 DNA sequence: TGTGCCAGCACCACCCCGGGACAGGGGGGGACGAACACTGAAGCTTTCTTT.

The chain recombines TRBV29-1 with TRBJ2-7, with a weak D call TRBD2 (6 bases). Germline V gene lookup returns CDR1 SQVTM and CDR2 ANQGSEA. CDR3 size: 13 residues. Trimming removed 5 bases from V and 4 bases from J, with 15 bases in between. In DNA form, the CDR3 reads TGCAGCGTTTTGGAGGGCCTTTCGTACGAGCAGTACTTC. Amino acids: CSVLEGLSYEQYF.

V is TRBV11-2 and J is TRBJ2-5; a possible D gene is TRBD2 (6 bases). Germline CDR1 reads SGHAT; CDR2 reads FQNNGV. This CDR3 has 15 residues. V lost 5 bases and J lost 1, with 14 bases in between. CDR3 nucleotide sequence: TGTGCCAGCAGCGGGAGAAGGACTATCCAAGAGACCCAGTACTTC. The encoded protein is CASSGRRTIQETQYF.

The chain recombines TRBV6-5 with TRBJ2-1, with no clear D. Trimming stripped 4 bases from V and 2 bases from J, with 9 bases between. Germline V gene data show CDR1 as MNHEY and CDR2 as SVGAGI. The CDR3 is made up of 14 amino acids. CDR3 loop: CASSFGETYNEQFF. In DNA, the CDR3 is TGTGCCAGCAGTTTTGGCGAGACCTACAATGAGCAGTTCTTC.

The V gene is TRBV6-1, the J gene TRBJ1-2; 7 positions agree with TRBD1. CDR3 length: 14 amino acids. V was clipped by 2 bases and J by 3 bases; unmatched bases: 3. In germline, CDR1 is MNHNS, CDR2 SASEGT. CDR3: CASSEQGEYYGYTF. The CDR3 nucleotides are TGTGCCAGCAGTGAACAGGGGGAATACTATGGCTACACCTTC.

The J gene is TRBJ1-2, the V gene TRBV6-6; D unresolved. CDR1 and CDR2 from the germline V gene are MNHNY and SVGAGI (reference sequence). The CDR3 runs to 15 residues. The germline V and J ends were trimmed by 0 bases and 4 bases, with 12 bases remaining between them. In DNA form, the CDR3 reads TGTGCCAGCAGTTACTCACGGTCCGGGATCTATGGCTACACCTTC. It is translated as CASSYSRSGIYGYTF.

The chain employs TRBV30 and TRBJ1-6, with 8 bases identical to TRBD1. Trimming at V came to 6 bases and at J to 8 bases, leaving 6 bases not matched to a gene. The germline V gene encodes CDR1 GTSNPN and CDR2 SVGIG (reference sequence). The CDR3 consists of 13 residues. The CDR3 DNA is TGTGCCTGCGGACAGGGATCGGATTCACCCCTCCACTTT. This encodes CACGQGSDSPLHF.

The genes are TRBV28 and TRBJ2-3, with no clear D. V shed 6 bases and J shed 5 bases, with 6 bases lying between them. The CDR3 sequence is 11 residues long. Germline V gives CDR1 MDHEN, CDR2 SYDVKM. In DNA form, the CDR3 reads TGTGCCAGCAGGGACCTAGATACGCAGTATTTT. This encodes CASRDLDTQYF.

This chain uses TRBV28 with TRBJ1-1, with a possible D match to TRBD1 (5 bases). This CDR3 is 12 amino acids long. Per the germline V gene, CDR1 is MDHEN and CDR2 is SYDVKM. V lost 7 bases and J lost 5, with 11 bases in between. CDR3 region: CASKGLWTEAFF. The CDR3 region has the DNA TGTGCCAGCAAGGGGTTGTGGACTGAAGCTTTCTTT. The full variable domain, completed using reference TRBV28 and TRBJ1-1, is DVKVTQSSRYLVKRTGEKVFLECVQDMDHENMFWYRQDPGLGLRLIYFSYDVKMKEKGDIPEGYSVSREKKERFSLILESASTNQTSMYLCASKGLWTEAFFGQGTRLTVV.